Listed below are T cell receptor beta chains from one sample, sequenced in a study of CD8 T cells in Susac syndrome. TCRdb itself ran the immunoSEQ multiplex PCR reads through MiXCR, one entry per CDR3 protein. This table has fewer than 350,000 distinct CDR3 sequences, 89% appearing once. The sequencing sample was made of CD8+ T cells from PBMCs. The source is a human donor with multiple sclerosis. The CDR3 runs from the conserved cysteine through the conserved F or W. D genes are given only for firm matches. A clone size is listed for some rows: how often the clone was seen (once, few, many), or a class if it is expanded.

j_gene: TRBJ1-5
v_gene: TRBV5-6
abundance: .
d_gene: .
CDR3nt: TGTGCCAGCAGCTTTGGGGGGGCTTACAATCAGCCCCAGCATTTT
CDR3aa: CASSFGGAYNQPQHF

j_gene: TRBJ1-1
v_gene: TRBV30
abundance: .
d_gene: .
CDR3nt: TGTGCCTGGAAACGAACTGGGACCACTGAAGCTTTCTTT
CDR3aa: CAWKRTGTTEAFF

j_gene: TRBJ1-2
v_gene: TRBV4-1
abundance: .
d_gene: .
CDR3nt: TGCGCCAGCAGCCAACTGGGGGGGCAGGGGATGTATGGCTACACCTTC
CDR3aa: CASSQLGGQGMYGYTF

j_gene: TRBJ1-2
v_gene: TRBV2
abundance: .
d_gene: .
CDR3nt: TGTGCCAGCAGTGGCCAAGGCCCTCCGGGTGGCTACACCTTC
CDR3aa: CASSGQGPPGGYTF

j_gene: TRBJ1-2
v_gene: TRBV14
abundance: .
d_gene: .
CDR3nt: TGTGCCAGCAGCCCGAGTAGCGCGGGAGGCTACACCTTC
CDR3aa: CASSPSSAGGYTF

j_gene: TRBJ2-7
v_gene: TRBV7-9
abundance: .
d_gene: .
CDR3nt: TGTGCCAGCAGCAACACTAGACTAGTTGGCTACGAGCAGTACTTC
CDR3aa: CASSNTRLVGYEQYF

j_gene: TRBJ2-2
v_gene: TRBV11-1
abundance: .
d_gene: TRBD1
CDR3nt: TGTGCCAGCAGCCCTGACCGGACAGGCGCGAACACCGGGGAGCTGTTTTTT
CDR3aa: CASSPDRTGANTGELFF

j_gene: TRBJ2-1
v_gene: TRBV7-6
abundance: .
d_gene: .
CDR3nt: TGTGCCATTGGCGGCTCAAGTTACAATGAGCAGTTCTTC
CDR3aa: CAIGGSSYNEQFF

j_gene: TRBJ2-7
v_gene: TRBV27
abundance: .
d_gene: .
CDR3nt: TGTGCCAGCAGTTGGTTGGCCGGTCCCTACGAGCAGTACTTC
CDR3aa: CASSWLAGPYEQYF

j_gene: TRBJ2-7
v_gene: TRBV7-9
abundance: .
d_gene: TRBD1
CDR3nt: TGTGCCAGCAGCGGACAGGGGGCGGACGAGCAGTACTTC
CDR3aa: CASSGQGADEQYF

j_gene: TRBJ2-1
v_gene: TRBV28
abundance: .
d_gene: .
CDR3nt: TGTGCCAGCAGTTTACTACAGCGGCCTCACAATGAGCAGTTCTTC
CDR3aa: CASSLLQRPHNEQFF

j_gene: TRBJ1-5
v_gene: TRBV10-3
abundance: .
d_gene: .
CDR3nt: TGTGCCATCAGCTCGGAATTTAGCAATCAGCCCCAGCATTTT
CDR3aa: CAISSEFSNQPQHF

j_gene: TRBJ2-7
v_gene: TRBV11-2
abundance: .
d_gene: TRBD1
CDR3nt: TGTGCCAGCAGCTTAGTTCCCGGGACAGGGGATCTTCAGTACTTC
CDR3aa: CASSLVPGTGDLQYF

j_gene: TRBJ2-6
v_gene: TRBV2
abundance: once
d_gene: .
CDR3nt: TGTGCCAGCAGTGCGGAGGGAGCCAGCTCTGGGGCCAACGTCCTGACTTTC
CDR3aa: CASSAEGASSGANVLTF

j_gene: TRBJ1-1
v_gene: TRBV4-1
abundance: .
d_gene: .
CDR3nt: TGCGCCAGCAGCGCAAGGTCAGGGACACCCAACACTGAAGCTTTCTTT
CDR3aa: CASSARSGTPNTEAFF

j_gene: TRBJ2-7
v_gene: TRBV28
abundance: .
d_gene: .
CDR3nt: TGTGCCAGCAGTTTAATTCAGGGGGGCGAGCAGTACTTC
CDR3aa: CASSLIQGGEQYF

j_gene: TRBJ1-3
v_gene: TRBV12-3/TRBV12-4
abundance: .
d_gene: .
CDR3nt: TGTGCCAGCAGTTTTCCCCGGACAGCGGGAAACACCATATATTTT
CDR3aa: CASSFPRTAGNTIYF

j_gene: TRBJ2-1
v_gene: TRBV20-1
abundance: .
d_gene: TRBD1
CDR3nt: TGCAGTGCTAGGGGACAGGGGGCCTACAATGAGCAGTTCTTC
CDR3aa: CSARGQGAYNEQFF

j_gene: TRBJ2-3
v_gene: TRBV7-2
abundance: .
d_gene: .
CDR3nt: TGTGCCAGCAGCTTATTGGCGGGCTACACAGATACGCAGTATTTT
CDR3aa: CASSLLAGYTDTQYF

j_gene: TRBJ2-1
v_gene: TRBV27
abundance: .
d_gene: TRBD2
CDR3nt: TGTGCCAGCAGTTCGGGACTAGCGGGAGCGACGTGGTTCAATGAGCAGTTCTTC
CDR3aa: CASSSGLAGATWFNEQFF

j_gene: TRBJ2-7
v_gene: TRBV9
abundance: few
d_gene: .
CDR3nt: TGTGCCAGCAGCGCCGGACGGGAAAACTACGAGCAGTACTTC
CDR3aa: CASSAGRENYEQYF

j_gene: TRBJ2-1
v_gene: TRBV28
abundance: once
d_gene: TRBD1
CDR3nt: TGTGCCAGCAGTTCCGGGACAGGGTACGGTGAGCAGTTCTTC
CDR3aa: CASSSGTGYGEQFF

j_gene: TRBJ2-6
v_gene: TRBV6-5
abundance: .
d_gene: .
CDR3nt: TGTGCCAGCAGTTACTCTCCCAGGCTAGCTGGGGCCAACGTCCTGACTTTC
CDR3aa: CASSYSPRLAGANVLTF

j_gene: TRBJ2-2
v_gene: TRBV4-2
abundance: .
d_gene: TRBD2
CDR3nt: TGTGCCAGCGGGACTAGCCATACCTCTGCCGGGGAGCTGTTTTTT
CDR3aa: CASGTSHTSAGELFF

j_gene: TRBJ2-1
v_gene: TRBV20-1
abundance: .
d_gene: .
CDR3nt: TGCAGTGCTAGATCGGCGAGCTCCTACAATGAGCAGTTCTTC
CDR3aa: CSARSASSYNEQFF

j_gene: TRBJ2-2
v_gene: TRBV7-8
abundance: .
d_gene: TRBD2
CDR3nt: TGTGCCAGCAGACCTCGACTAGCGCGCCCCACCGGGGAGCTGTTTTTT
CDR3aa: CASRPRLARPTGELFF

j_gene: TRBJ2-3
v_gene: TRBV5-1
abundance: .
d_gene: TRBD1
CDR3nt: TGCGCCAGCAGCTTGGGAGACAGGGGCGGCGCAGATACGCAGTATTTT
CDR3aa: CASSLGDRGGADTQYF

j_gene: TRBJ2-2
v_gene: TRBV6-1
abundance: .
d_gene: TRBD2
CDR3nt: TGTGCCAGCAGTGATTGGGGGGGAACCGGGGAGCTGTTTTTT
CDR3aa: CASSDWGGTGELFF

j_gene: TRBJ2-1
v_gene: TRBV6-2/TRBV6-3
abundance: once
d_gene: .
CDR3nt: TGTGCCAGCACCACCGGGGTAAATGAGCAGTTCTTC
CDR3aa: CASTTGVNEQFF

j_gene: TRBJ2-5
v_gene: TRBV5-1
abundance: .
d_gene: TRBD2
CDR3nt: TGCGCCAGCAGCTTGGCGGCTAGCGGTACTCAAGAGACCCAGTACTTC
CDR3aa: CASSLAASGTQETQYF

j_gene: TRBJ1-5
v_gene: TRBV6-2/TRBV6-3
abundance: .
d_gene: .
CDR3nt: TGTGCCAGCAGTCGCCCCAACAGGATCGAACAGCCCCAGCATTTT
CDR3aa: CASSRPNRIEQPQHF

j_gene: TRBJ1-3
v_gene: TRBV7-3
abundance: .
d_gene: .
CDR3nt: TGTGCCAGCAGCCAAAAATCCTCTGGAAACACCATATATTTT
CDR3aa: CASSQKSSGNTIYF

j_gene: TRBJ2-5
v_gene: TRBV7-9
abundance: .
d_gene: .
CDR3nt: TGTGCCAGCAGCCACTCGGGCCGACAGAGCGGGGAGACCCAGTACTTC
CDR3aa: CASSHSGRQSGETQYF

j_gene: TRBJ1-1
v_gene: TRBV7-9
abundance: .
d_gene: .
CDR3nt: TGTGCCAGCAGCTTAGCGGGACTGGAAGCTTTCTTT
CDR3aa: CASSLAGLEAFF

j_gene: TRBJ1-1
v_gene: TRBV5-6
abundance: .
d_gene: TRBD1
CDR3nt: TGTGCCAGCAGCGCACTACAGGGGAGCGGGGTTAACACTGAAGCTTTCTTT
CDR3aa: CASSALQGSGVNTEAFF

j_gene: TRBJ2-7
v_gene: TRBV2
abundance: .
d_gene: TRBD2
CDR3nt: TGTGCCAGCAGTGTACTGACTAGCGGGGTACCCTACGAGCAGTACTTC
CDR3aa: CASSVLTSGVPYEQYF

j_gene: TRBJ2-7
v_gene: TRBV5-1
abundance: .
d_gene: TRBD2
CDR3nt: TGCGCCAGCAGCTTGGGATCCCCTAGCGGGAGGTCCGAGCAGTACTTC
CDR3aa: CASSLGSPSGRSEQYF

j_gene: TRBJ1-5
v_gene: TRBV12-3/TRBV12-4
abundance: .
d_gene: .
CDR3nt: TGTGCCAGCAGTATACAAATCGGGAATCAGCCCCAGCATTTT
CDR3aa: CASSIQIGNQPQHF

j_gene: TRBJ2-2
v_gene: TRBV11-3
abundance: .
d_gene: .
CDR3nt: TGTGCCAGCAGCTCCCGCCAGAACACCGGGGAGCTGTTTTTT
CDR3aa: CASSSRQNTGELFF

j_gene: TRBJ2-1
v_gene: TRBV29-1
abundance: .
d_gene: .
CDR3nt: TGCAGCGTGGCCGGGTCCTACAATGAGCAGTTCTTC
CDR3aa: CSVAGSYNEQFF

j_gene: TRBJ2-2
v_gene: TRBV30
abundance: once
d_gene: .
CDR3nt: TGTGCCTGGAGTGTACAAGGGAACGGGGAGCTGTTTTTT
CDR3aa: CAWSVQGNGELFF

j_gene: TRBJ2-1
v_gene: TRBV20-1
abundance: .
d_gene: .
CDR3nt: TGCAGTGCTAGAGATCCGGGGGTCCCCTACAATGAGCAGTTCTTC
CDR3aa: CSARDPGVPYNEQFF

j_gene: TRBJ2-5
v_gene: TRBV29-1
abundance: .
d_gene: .
CDR3nt: TGCAGCGTCTTTAGGGGGGCAGGGGAGACCCAGTACTTC
CDR3aa: CSVFRGAGETQYF

j_gene: TRBJ2-1
v_gene: TRBV10-3
abundance: .
d_gene: .
CDR3nt: TGTGCCATCAGTGGTGGACCTCTCGATGAGCAGTTCTTC
CDR3aa: CAISGGPLDEQFF

j_gene: TRBJ2-6
v_gene: TRBV27
abundance: .
d_gene: TRBD2
CDR3nt: TGTGCCAGCAGTTTAGGACTAGCGGGAGTAGAGGCTGGGGCCAACGTCCTGACTTTC
CDR3aa: CASSLGLAGVEAGANVLTF

j_gene: TRBJ1-4
v_gene: TRBV29-1
abundance: .
d_gene: TRBD1
CDR3nt: TGCAGCGTTCCCGATGGACAGGTACACGTTTTT
CDR3aa: CSVPDGQVHVF

j_gene: TRBJ2-3
v_gene: TRBV4-2
abundance: .
d_gene: TRBD2
CDR3nt: TGTGCCAGCAGCCACACCTGGGCGAGCGGGGGGAAATTTACAGATACGCAGTATTTT
CDR3aa: CASSHTWASGGKFTDTQYF

j_gene: TRBJ2-5
v_gene: TRBV4-2
abundance: .
d_gene: TRBD2
CDR3nt: TGTGCCAGCAGCCCTCGGACTAGCGGGGATAGGAGGGAGACCCAGTACTTC
CDR3aa: CASSPRTSGDRRETQYF

j_gene: TRBJ1-5
v_gene: TRBV19
abundance: .
d_gene: .
CDR3nt: TGTGCCAGTACCACAGGGTACAATCAGCCCCAGCATTTT
CDR3aa: CASTTGYNQPQHF

j_gene: TRBJ2-5
v_gene: TRBV20-1
abundance: .
d_gene: .
CDR3nt: TGCAGTGCTAGAGATTTAGGGCAGGGAGAGACCCAGTACTTC
CDR3aa: CSARDLGQGETQYF

j_gene: TRBJ2-1
v_gene: TRBV7-6
abundance: .
d_gene: .
CDR3nt: TGTGCCAGCAGCCAAAATAGTGGGGACGCGCAGTTCTTC
CDR3aa: CASSQNSGDAQFF

j_gene: TRBJ2-1
v_gene: TRBV6-5
abundance: .
d_gene: .
CDR3nt: TGTGCCAGCAGTGTATCCGGTGAGCAGTTCTTC
CDR3aa: CASSVSGEQFF

j_gene: TRBJ1-2
v_gene: TRBV20-1
abundance: .
d_gene: TRBD1
CDR3nt: TGCAGTGCCATGACAGGGAGCTATGGCTACACCTTC
CDR3aa: CSAMTGSYGYTF

j_gene: TRBJ2-1
v_gene: TRBV2
abundance: once
d_gene: TRBD2
CDR3nt: TGTGCCACCTCTAGGACTAGCGGGAAGTTTGAGCAGTTCTTC
CDR3aa: CATSRTSGKFEQFF

j_gene: TRBJ2-1
v_gene: TRBV7-2
abundance: .
d_gene: .
CDR3nt: TGTGCCAGCAGCCCGGGGAGGGGGGCCTACAATGAGCAGTTCTTC
CDR3aa: CASSPGRGAYNEQFF

j_gene: TRBJ2-3
v_gene: TRBV11-1
abundance: .
d_gene: TRBD2
CDR3nt: TGTGCCAGCAGCTGGACTAGCGGGAGAGTTGGAGATACGCAGTATTTT
CDR3aa: CASSWTSGRVGDTQYF

j_gene: TRBJ1-1
v_gene: TRBV28
abundance: once
d_gene: TRBD1
CDR3nt: TGTGCCAGCGCCGGGACAGGGAACACTGAAGCTTTCTTT
CDR3aa: CASAGTGNTEAFF